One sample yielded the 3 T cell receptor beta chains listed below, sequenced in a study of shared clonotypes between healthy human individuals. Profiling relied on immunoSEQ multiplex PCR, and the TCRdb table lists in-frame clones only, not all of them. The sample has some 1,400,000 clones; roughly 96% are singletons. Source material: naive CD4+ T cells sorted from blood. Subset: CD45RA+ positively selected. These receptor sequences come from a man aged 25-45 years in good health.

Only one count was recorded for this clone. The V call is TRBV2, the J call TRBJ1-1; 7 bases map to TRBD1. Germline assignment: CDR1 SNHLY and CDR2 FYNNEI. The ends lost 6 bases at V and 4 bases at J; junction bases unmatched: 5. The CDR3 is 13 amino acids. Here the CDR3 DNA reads TGTGCCAGCAGCACAGGGGTTGGCACTGAAGCTTTCTTT. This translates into CASSTGVGTEAFF.

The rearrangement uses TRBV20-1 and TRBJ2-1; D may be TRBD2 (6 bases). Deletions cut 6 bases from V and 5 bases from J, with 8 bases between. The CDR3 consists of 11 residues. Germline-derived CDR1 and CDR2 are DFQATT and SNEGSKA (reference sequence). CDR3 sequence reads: CSAGGNNEQFF. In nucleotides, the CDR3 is TGCAGTGCCGGCGGGAACAATGAGCAGTTCTTC.

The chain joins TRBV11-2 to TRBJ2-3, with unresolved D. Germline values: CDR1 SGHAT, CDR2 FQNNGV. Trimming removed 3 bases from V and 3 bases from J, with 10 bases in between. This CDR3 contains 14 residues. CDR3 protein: CASSLKVATDTQYF. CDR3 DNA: TGTGCCAGCAGCTTGAAGGTAGCTACAGATACGCAGTATTTT.